This TCR beta chain emerged from a study of preoperative IRX-2 immunotherapy in early breast cancer. As to treatment: preoperative locoregional IRX-2 cytokine immunotherapy. Patients received preoperative, locoregional IRX-2 cytokine immunotherapy in a phase Ib study. Sequenced by immunoSEQ multiplex PCR; TCRdb stores in-frame clones only, minus some. The sample gives fewer than 30,000 clones, 85% to 90% of which show up once; around 9.6% is in the top ten. CDR3 size: 13 residues. V was pared by 5 bases and J by 3 bases, with 10 bases between. CDR1 and CDR2 (germline): SEHNR, FQNEAQ (reference sequence).

The biological material was taken from a patient treated with IRX-2 immunotherapy. The TCR sequence derives from a human donor with breast cancer. The rearrangement joins TRBV7-9 to TRBJ1-2, with D unclear. CDR3 in DNA: TGTGCCAGCAGCCCTCTTAGGGACTATGGCTACACCTTC. Its protein is CASSPLRDYGYTF.